Below are 10 T cell receptor beta chains sequenced from a single sample in a study of T cells after yellow fever vaccination. MiXCR, run by TCRdb on the 5' RACE reads, gives a single entry per CDR3 protein. The data show a few hundred thousand distinct CDR3 sequences, roughly 6.2% seen once. The source was CD4+ T cells sorted from PBMCs, collected on the day of the yellow fever booster vaccination. These receptors came from a man aged 25-40 years who received the YFV17D yellow fever vaccine.

The chain recombines TRBV6-2 or TRBV6-3 with TRBJ2-7; no reliable D call. V lost 5 bases and J lost 1, with 21 bases in between. The CDR3 totals 17 residues. Per the germline V gene, CDR1 is MNHEY and CDR2 is SVGEGT. The CDR3 spells CASSLNRQLAKSYEQYF. The DNA of the CDR3 is TGTGCCAGCAGTCTTAACCGACAATTGGCTAAATCCTACGAGCAGTACTTC.

This clonotype was recorded a few times. The chain is built from TRBV12-3 or TRBV12-4 and TRBJ1-2; D uncertain. The CDR3 length is 14 residues. With 3 bases removed from V and 8 bases from J, the gap between germline ends came to 16 bases. CDR3 sequence reads: CASSFVSPGGGYTF. DNA of the CDR3: TGTGCCAGCAGTTTTGTGAGCCCGGGTGGGGGCTACACCTTC.

This clonotype was observed at least ten times. This chain's CDR3 is CASSWASQETQYF. In DNA, the CDR3 is TGTGCCAGCAGTTGGGCCAGTCAAGAGACCCAGTACTTC. V is TRBV12-3 or TRBV12-4 and J is TRBJ2-5; D not certain. Trimming pared 4 bases from V and 2 bases from J, leaving 8 bases between. The CDR3 runs 13 residues.

This clonotype has just a few counts. The chain combines TRBV20-1 with TRBJ2-7, with D possibly TRBD2 on 5 matching bases. This CDR3 contains 16 residues. Germline V gene sequence: CDR1 DFQATT, CDR2 SNEGSKA (reference sequence). Trimming took 3 bases from V and 7 from J, leaving 25 bases between them. This CDR3 is CSASRTGSSRVWEQYF. CDR3 DNA: TGCAGTGCTAGCCGAACTGGGAGTTCTCGGGTCTGGGAGCAGTACTTC.

This clonotype was detected many times. This chain connects TRBV12-3 or TRBV12-4 to TRBJ2-1; TRBD2 is a possible D gene (6 bases). This CDR3 comprises 14 residues. Trimming took off 5 bases at V and 9 bases at J, with 17 bases between the two ends. The CDR3 is CASSSTRSGAEQFF. In DNA, the CDR3 is TGTGCCAGCAGTAGCACCAGGTCGGGAGCTGAGCAGTTCTTC.

At least ten counts were recorded for this clonotype. The CDR3 DNA sequence: TGCGCCAGCAGCTTGGAGGGGACAGGGTTGGGTGGTGAGCAGTTCTTC. Translation gives CASSLEGTGLGGEQFF. J is TRBJ2-1 and V is TRBV5-1, with 9 bases identical to TRBD1. The CDR3 is 16 residues long. Germline V gene lookup returns CDR1 SGHRS and CDR2 YFSETQ. The junction had 10 bases not matched to a gene; V was cut back by 0 bases and J by 9 bases.

This clonotype has a handful of counts. The chain recombines TRBV7-2 with TRBJ2-4; a weak D match, TRBD1 (5 bases). The CDR3 runs to 13 residues. Germline V lookup: CDR1 SGHTA, CDR2 FQGNSA. Trimming shortened V by 3 bases and J by 7 bases, and 10 bases separated the two germline ends. The CDR3 DNA follows: TGTGCCAGCAGCTTGGGGCGAGCGAACATTCAGTACTTC. Its protein product is CASSLGRANIQYF.

The chain recombines TRBV5-6 with TRBJ2-5; D gene uncertain. The CDR3 sequence is 14 residues long. Trimming stripped 0 bases from V and 2 bases from J, with 8 bases between. CDR1 is SGHDT, CDR2 YYEEEE, per germline. CDR3 region: CASSLDLWQETQYF. DNA of the CDR3: TGTGCCAGCAGCTTGGATTTATGGCAAGAGACCCAGTACTTC.

The chain employs TRBV27 and TRBJ2-3; TRBD2 agrees at 16 bases. The CDR3 is 16 residues long. The J segment lost 4 bases and the V segment lost 6 bases, leaving 4 bases of the junction unmatched. Germline V gene data show CDR1 as MNHEY and CDR2 as SMNVEV (reference sequence). The CDR3 here is CASRGLAGGSPDTQYF. The CDR3 DNA sequence: TGTGCCAGCAGGGGACTAGCGGGAGGGTCCCCAGATACGCAGTATTTT.

The J gene is TRBJ2-5, the V gene TRBV7-3; D not certain. There are 13 residues in the CDR3. Germline V lookup: CDR1 SGHTA, CDR2 FQGTGA. V was trimmed by 5 bases and J by 3 bases, leaving 10 bases between them. The CDR3 DNA is TGTGCCAGCAGCCCAAACCCAGAAGAGACCCAGTACTTC. The encoded protein is CASSPNPEETQYF.